This T cell receptor beta chain was observed in a study of vaccination and CD4 T cells after COVID-19. In the study overall: It was a median roughly 100 days after diagnosis, with a range of 35 to 161, that post-COVID samples were drawn.

The study, taken as a whole, reports: Median SARS-CoV-2-reactive clonotype numbers went up from roughly 19 to 38, but not significantly.

Treatment: approximately 9-day PBMC culture with coronavirus spike peptide pools or control peptides (ViraFEST assay). Deletions cut 0 bases from V and 2 bases from J, with 14 bases between. CDR3 length equals 16 residues. CDR1 and CDR2 from the germline V gene are MNHEY and SVGAGI. Oncomine TCR Beta short-read sequencing was applied to DNA from cultured CD4+ T cells. Researchers extracted genomic DNA from CD4+ T cells that had been cultured. TCRdb recomputed calls from the PCR reads with MiXCR, one row per CDR3 protein. In the table there are fewer than 15,000 distinct CDR3 sequences, around 40% of which are singletons. Note on this clonotype: Its cognate antigen is unknown.

The source of this sequence is a human donor who had recovered from COVID-19. The sample taken for sequencing was CD4+ T cells from blood, cultured in vitro. The gene calls are TRBV6-5 and TRBJ2-7; D unresolved. The chain's CDR3 is CASSYSSLQGAYEQYF. CDR3 nucleotide sequence: TGTGCCAGCAGTTACTCGAGTCTTCAAGGAGCCTACGAGCAGTACTTC.